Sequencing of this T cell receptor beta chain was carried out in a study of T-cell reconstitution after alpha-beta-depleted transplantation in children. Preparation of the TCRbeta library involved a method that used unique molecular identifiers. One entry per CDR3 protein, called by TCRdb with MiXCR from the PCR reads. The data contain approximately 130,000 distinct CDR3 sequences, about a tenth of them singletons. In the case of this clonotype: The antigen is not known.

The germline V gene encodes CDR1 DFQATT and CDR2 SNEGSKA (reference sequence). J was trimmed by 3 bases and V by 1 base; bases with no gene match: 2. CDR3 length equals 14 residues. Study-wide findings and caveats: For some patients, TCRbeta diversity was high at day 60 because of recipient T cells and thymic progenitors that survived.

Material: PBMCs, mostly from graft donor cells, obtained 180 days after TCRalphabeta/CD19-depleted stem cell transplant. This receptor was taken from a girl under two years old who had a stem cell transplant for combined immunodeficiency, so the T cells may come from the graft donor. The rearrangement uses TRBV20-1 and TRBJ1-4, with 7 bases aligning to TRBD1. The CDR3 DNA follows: TGCAGTGCTAGAGTGAGGGGGCCTAATGAAAAACTGTTTTTT. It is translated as CSARVRGPNEKLFF.